Included here is one TCR beta chain sequence, with context. The CDR3 loop spans 15 amino acids. The germline gives CDR1 DFQATT, CDR2 SNEGSKA (reference sequence). Trimming left V 3 bases short and J 9 bases short, with 22 bases between. The data derive from a study of blood T cell repertoires in COVID-19. Study at large: Acute and convalescent COVID-19 samples came from the United States, Italy and Spain. PBMCs, B-cell-depleted T cells, or T cells were the source of the cDNA or gDNA that made up the material.

Per the authors' pipeline: Nucleated cell number was recorded as an estimate derived from reference gene primer amplification. The method was immunoSEQ multiplex PCR; TCRdb's version includes in-frame clones alone and lacks a portion of them. V and J calls and clone size are as listed in that table; D and trimming were resolved from the DNA. Of around 100,000 clones in the sample, about 77% were seen once. V and J are TRBV20-1 and TRBJ2-3; possible D gene TRBD1, 6 bases. The TCR sequence derives from a woman in her seventies with acute or convalescent COVID-19. Sequencing was carried out using peripheral blood. The CDR3 nucleotides read TGCAGTGCTAGTAGGAGTGACAGGCCTCCAGGGACGCAGTATTTT. Protein sequence: CSASRSDRPPGTQYF.